This T cell receptor beta chain was identified in a study of T cell changes during pregnancy in multiple sclerosis. In germline, CDR1 is MNHEY, CDR2 SVGAGI. The CDR3 sequence is 13 residues long. Assay used: immunoSEQ multiplex PCR; TCRdb lists only in-frame clones, some missing. The table lists about 50,000 clones, about 90% of them singletons. This clone was observed once. The source was CD4+ T cells from peripheral blood mononuclear cells, collected after pregnancy. The receptor was isolated from a female donor in good health, enrolled as a control in a pregnancy study. The chain carries TRBV6-5 and TRBJ2-5, with unresolved D. With the DNA end fitting TRBJ2-7 better, the J assignment may be wrong. CDR3 residues: CASSSGPLGEQYF. CDR3 nucleotides: TGTGCCAGCAGTAGTGGGCCACTGGGCGAGCAGTACTTC.